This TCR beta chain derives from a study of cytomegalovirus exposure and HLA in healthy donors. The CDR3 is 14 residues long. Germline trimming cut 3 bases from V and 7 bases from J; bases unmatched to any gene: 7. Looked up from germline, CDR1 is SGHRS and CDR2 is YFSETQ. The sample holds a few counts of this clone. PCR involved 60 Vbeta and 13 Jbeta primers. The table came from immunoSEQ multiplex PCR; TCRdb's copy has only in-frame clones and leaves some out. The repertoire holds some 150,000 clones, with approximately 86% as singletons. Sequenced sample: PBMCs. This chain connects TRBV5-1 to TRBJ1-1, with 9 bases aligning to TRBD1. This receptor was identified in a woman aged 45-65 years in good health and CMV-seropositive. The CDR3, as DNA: TGCGCCAGCAGCTCATTACAGGGGGCGGGTGAAGCTTTCTTT. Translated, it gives CASSSLQGAGEAFF. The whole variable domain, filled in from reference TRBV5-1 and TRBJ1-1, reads KAGVTQTPRYLIKTRGQQVTLSCSPISGHRSVSWYQQTPGQGLQFLFEYFSETQRNKGNFPGRFSGRQFSNSRSEMNVSTLELGDSALYLCASSSLQGAGEAFFGQGTRLTVV.